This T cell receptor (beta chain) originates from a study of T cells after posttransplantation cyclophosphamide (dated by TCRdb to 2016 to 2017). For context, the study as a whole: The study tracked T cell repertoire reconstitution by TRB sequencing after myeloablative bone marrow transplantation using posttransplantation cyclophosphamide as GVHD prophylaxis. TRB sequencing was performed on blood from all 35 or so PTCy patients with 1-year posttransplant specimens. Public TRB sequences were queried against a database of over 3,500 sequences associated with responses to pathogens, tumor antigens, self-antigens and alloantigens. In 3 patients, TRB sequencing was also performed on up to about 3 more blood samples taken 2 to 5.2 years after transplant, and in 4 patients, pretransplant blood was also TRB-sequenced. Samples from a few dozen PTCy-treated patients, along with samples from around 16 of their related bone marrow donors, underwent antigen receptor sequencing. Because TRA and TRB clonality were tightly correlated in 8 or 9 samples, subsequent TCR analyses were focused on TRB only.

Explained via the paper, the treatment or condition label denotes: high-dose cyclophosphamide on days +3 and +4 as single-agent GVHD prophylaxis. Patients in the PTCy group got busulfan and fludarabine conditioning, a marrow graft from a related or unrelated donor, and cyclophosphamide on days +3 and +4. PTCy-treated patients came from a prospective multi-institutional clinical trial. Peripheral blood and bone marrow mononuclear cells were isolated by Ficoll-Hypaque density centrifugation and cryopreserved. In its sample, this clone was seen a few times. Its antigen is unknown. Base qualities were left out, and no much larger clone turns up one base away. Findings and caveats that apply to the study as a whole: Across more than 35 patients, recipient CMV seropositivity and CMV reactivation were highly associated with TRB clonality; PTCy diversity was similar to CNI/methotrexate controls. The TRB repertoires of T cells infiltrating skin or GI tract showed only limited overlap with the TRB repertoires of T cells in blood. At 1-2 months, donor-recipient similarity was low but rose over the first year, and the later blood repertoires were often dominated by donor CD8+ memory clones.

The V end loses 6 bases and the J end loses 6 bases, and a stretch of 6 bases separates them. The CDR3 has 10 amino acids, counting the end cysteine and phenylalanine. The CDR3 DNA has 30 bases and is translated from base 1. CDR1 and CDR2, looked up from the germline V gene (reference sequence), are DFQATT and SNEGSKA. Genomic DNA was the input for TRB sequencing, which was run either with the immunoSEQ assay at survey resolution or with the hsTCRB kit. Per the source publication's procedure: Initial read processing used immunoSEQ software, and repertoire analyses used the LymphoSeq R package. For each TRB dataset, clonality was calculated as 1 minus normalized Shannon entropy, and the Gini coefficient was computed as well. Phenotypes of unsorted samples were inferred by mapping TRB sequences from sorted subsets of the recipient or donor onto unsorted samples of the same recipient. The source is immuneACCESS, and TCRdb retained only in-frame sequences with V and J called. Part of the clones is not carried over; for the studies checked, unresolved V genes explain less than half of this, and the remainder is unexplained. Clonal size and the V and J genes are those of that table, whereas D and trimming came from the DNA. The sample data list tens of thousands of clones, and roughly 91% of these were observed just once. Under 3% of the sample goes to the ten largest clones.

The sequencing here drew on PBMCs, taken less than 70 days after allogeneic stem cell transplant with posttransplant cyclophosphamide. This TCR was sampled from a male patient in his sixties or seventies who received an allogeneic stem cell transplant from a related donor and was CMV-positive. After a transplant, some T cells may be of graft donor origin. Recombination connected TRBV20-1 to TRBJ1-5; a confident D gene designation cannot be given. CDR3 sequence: CSAGCQPQHF. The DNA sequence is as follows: TGCAGTGCCGGGTGTCAGCCCCAGCATTTT.